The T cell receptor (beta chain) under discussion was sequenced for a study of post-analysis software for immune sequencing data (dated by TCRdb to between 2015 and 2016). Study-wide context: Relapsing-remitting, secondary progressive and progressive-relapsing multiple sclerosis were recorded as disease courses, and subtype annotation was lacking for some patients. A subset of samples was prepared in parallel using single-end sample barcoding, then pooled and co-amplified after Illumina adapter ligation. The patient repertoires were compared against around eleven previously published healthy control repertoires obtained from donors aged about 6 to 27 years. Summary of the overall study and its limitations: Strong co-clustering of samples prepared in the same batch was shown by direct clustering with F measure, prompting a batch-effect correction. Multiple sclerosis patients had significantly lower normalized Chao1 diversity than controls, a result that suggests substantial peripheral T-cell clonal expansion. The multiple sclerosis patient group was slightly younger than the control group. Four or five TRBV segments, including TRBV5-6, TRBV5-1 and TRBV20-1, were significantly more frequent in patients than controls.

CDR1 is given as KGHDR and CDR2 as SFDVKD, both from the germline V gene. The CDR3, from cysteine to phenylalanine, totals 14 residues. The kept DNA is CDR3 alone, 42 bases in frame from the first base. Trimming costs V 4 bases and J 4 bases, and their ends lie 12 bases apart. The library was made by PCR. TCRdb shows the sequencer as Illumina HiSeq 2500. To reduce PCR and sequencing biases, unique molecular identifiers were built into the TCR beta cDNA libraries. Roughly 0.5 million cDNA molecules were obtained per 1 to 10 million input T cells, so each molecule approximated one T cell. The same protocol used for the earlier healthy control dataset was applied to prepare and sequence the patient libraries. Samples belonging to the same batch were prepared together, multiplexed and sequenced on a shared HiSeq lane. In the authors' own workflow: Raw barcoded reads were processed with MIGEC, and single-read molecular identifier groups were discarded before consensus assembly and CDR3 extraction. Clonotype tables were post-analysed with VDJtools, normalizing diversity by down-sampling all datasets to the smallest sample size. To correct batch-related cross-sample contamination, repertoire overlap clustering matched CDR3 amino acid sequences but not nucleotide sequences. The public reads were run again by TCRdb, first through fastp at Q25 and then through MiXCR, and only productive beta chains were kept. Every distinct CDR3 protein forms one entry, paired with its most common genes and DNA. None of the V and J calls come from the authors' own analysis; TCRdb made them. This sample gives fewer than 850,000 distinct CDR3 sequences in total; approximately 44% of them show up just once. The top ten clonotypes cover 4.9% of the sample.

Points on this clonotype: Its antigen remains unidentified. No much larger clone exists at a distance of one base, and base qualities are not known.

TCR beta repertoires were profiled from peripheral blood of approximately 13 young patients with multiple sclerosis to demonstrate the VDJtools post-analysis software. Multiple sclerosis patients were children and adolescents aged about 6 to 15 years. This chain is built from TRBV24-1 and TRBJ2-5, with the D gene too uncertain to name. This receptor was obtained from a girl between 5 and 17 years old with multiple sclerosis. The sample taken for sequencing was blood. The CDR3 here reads CATSDPDGLETQYF. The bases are TGTGCCACCAGTGACCCTGATGGGTTAGAGACCCAGTACTTC.